The 27 T cell receptor beta chains reported below all come from one sample, sequenced in a study of monozygotic twins with inflammatory bowel disease. TCRdb reprocessed the 5' RACE reads and stores each CDR3 protein as one record, lacking DNA. The sample has some 400,000 distinct CDR3 sequences; the top ten hold about 2.2%. Sequencing input: blood. The source of these receptors is a human donor with ulcerative colitis or Crohn's disease, or a healthy co-twin of an affected twin (not recorded which).

The chain combines TRBV20-1 with TRBJ2-1; TCRdb picks TRBD2, but there is no DNA to check that call. CDR3 length equals 15 residues. Germline V gene data show CDR1 as DFQATT and CDR2 as SNEGSKA (reference sequence). The CDR3: CSADLAGASLHEQFF.

This chain connects TRBV5-1 to TRBJ2-1; with no DNA, the TCRdb D assignment of TRBD1 cannot be verified. The CDR3 has 16 amino acids. Germline loops: CDR1 SGHRS, CDR2 YFSETQ. CDR3 residues: CASSFGGLESYNEQFF.

This chain joins TRBV7-9 and TRBJ2-3; TCRdb's D call, TRBD1, is unchecked because there is no DNA. The CDR3 has 15 amino acids. Germline-derived CDR1 and CDR2 are SEHNR and FQNEAQ (reference sequence). CDR3 protein: CASSPLPAGTDTQYF.

The genes are TRBV20-1 and TRBJ2-7; as DNA is missing, the TRBD1 call by TCRdb cannot be tested. Germline V lookup: CDR1 DFQATT, CDR2 SNEGSKA (reference sequence). The CDR3 is 14 residues long. CDR3 in amino acids: CSARQGRGRNEQYF.

The rearrangement links TRBV4-2 to TRBJ2-1; no DNA is available, so the TRBD1 call from TCRdb remains unchecked. Germline CDR1 LGHNA, CDR2 YNFKEQ. This CDR3 spans 15 amino acids. CDR3 residues: CASSLGQGVPNEQFF.

The chain recombines TRBV6-2 or TRBV6-3 with TRBJ2-1; TCRdb returns TRBD2, unconfirmable since there is no DNA. The CDR3 covers 19 residues. CDR1 MNHEY and CDR2 SVGEGT come from the germline V gene. This CDR3 is CASSYGILRTQSSYNEQFF.

V is TRBV13 and J is TRBJ2-7; TCRdb's D call of TRBD2 is untestable without DNA. CDR1 and CDR2 (germline): PRHDT, FYEKMQ (reference sequence). The CDR3 runs 17 residues. The CDR3 sequence is CASSATSGGRSLQEQYF.

This chain links TRBV7-8 with TRBJ2-6; TCRdb indicates TRBD1, and absent DNA this call remains unverified. This CDR3 has 18 residues. Germline V gene data show CDR1 as SGHVS and CDR2 as FQNEAQ. The CDR3: CASSLYTGSFTGANVLTF.

The V gene is TRBV12-3 or TRBV12-4, the J gene TRBJ2-3; TCRdb selects TRBD1, and the lack of DNA leaves this call unchecked. The CDR3 has 16 amino acids. The CDR3: CASSPTTGGYTDTQYF.

The gene calls are TRBV7-9 and TRBJ2-1; the D gene TCRdb calls, TRBD2, cannot be checked with no DNA. This CDR3 is built from 14 residues. Germline V gene sequence: CDR1 SEHNR, CDR2 FQNEAQ (reference sequence). The CDR3: CASSLDGGTAISFF. The variable domain in full, with the rest retrieved from reference TRBV7-9 and TRBJ2-1, is DTGVSQNPRHKITKRGQNVTFRCDPISEHNRLYWYRQTLGQGPEFLTYFQNEAQLEKSRLLSDRFSAERPKGSFSTLEIQRTEQGDSAMYLCASSLDGGTAISFFGPGTRLTVL.

This chain connects TRBV12-3 or TRBV12-4 to TRBJ2-3. The CDR3 loop spans 16 amino acids. The CDR3: CASSPTLQASTDTQYF.

This chain links TRBV2 with TRBJ1-1; the TCRdb call, TRBD1, lacks DNA for checking. CDR1 and CDR2 from the germline V gene are SNHLY and FYNNEI. This CDR3 has 15 residues. CDR3 amino acids: CASREVQGANTEAFF.

V is TRBV11-2 and J is TRBJ2-1. Germline V gene sequence: CDR1 SGHAT, CDR2 FQNNGV. CDR3 length: 13 amino acids. This CDR3 reads CASSSSSPNEQFF.

V gene TRBV5-4 combines with J gene TRBJ2-2. The CDR3 has 13 residues. Germline V CDR1 and CDR2: SGHNT, YYREEE (reference sequence). CDR3 protein: CASTPQTTGELFF.

The chain has TRBV20-1 and TRBJ2-3; TCRdb's assignment of TRBD2 cannot be checked, as there is no DNA. The CDR3 contains 16 residues. Germline CDR1 is DFQATT and CDR2 is SNEGSKA (reference sequence). This chain's CDR3 is CSAVGLASGATDTQYF.

The CDR3 protein is CASSLAGTAGNTIYF. V and J are TRBV5-1 and TRBJ1-3; TCRdb's D call, TRBD1, is unchecked because there is no DNA. The CDR3 is made up of 15 amino acids. CDR1 and CDR2 from the germline V gene are SGHRS and YFSETQ. The full variable domain, rest sourced from reference TRBV5-1 and TRBJ1-3, is KAGVTQTPRYLIKTRGQQVTLSCSPISGHRSVSWYQQTPGQGLQFLFEYFSETQRNKGNFPGRFSGRQFSNSRSEMNVSTLELGDSALYLCASSLAGTAGNTIYFGEGSWLTVV.

The chain is built from TRBV7-2 and TRBJ1-5; TCRdb outputs TRBD1, but without DNA this stays unchecked. The germline CDR1 and CDR2 sequences are SGHTA and FQGNSA. The CDR3 loop spans 16 amino acids. CDR3: CASSHGQGFSNQPQHF. Full variable domain (outside the CDR3, taken from reference TRBV7-2 and TRBJ1-5): GAGVSQSPSNKVTEKGKDVELRCDPISGHTALYWYRQSLGQGLEFLIYFQGNSAPDKSGLPSDRFSAERTGGSVSTLTIQRTQQEDSAVYLCASSHGQGFSNQPQHFGDGTRLSIL.

The chain combines TRBV4-1 with TRBJ2-7; the D call of TRBD2 rests on TCRdb alone, since no DNA is present to check it. In germline, CDR1 is MGHRA, CDR2 YSYEKL. CDR3 length: 15 amino acids. The CDR3 loop reads CASSQVPLESYEQYF.

The V gene is TRBV7-9, the J gene TRBJ2-7; TCRdb reports TRBD1, a call that lacks DNA to check it against. CDR1 SEHNR and CDR2 FQNEAQ come from the germline V gene (reference sequence). CDR3 length: 12 residues. CDR3 loop: CASSPDRGELLF.

The chain joins TRBV29-1 to TRBJ2-5; TCRdb selects TRBD1, and the lack of DNA leaves this call unchecked. CDR1 and CDR2 (germline): SQVTM, ANQGSEA. The CDR3 has 13 amino acids. The CDR3 here is CSAGLGISETQYF.

The rearrangement joins TRBV11-2 to TRBJ2-5. In germline, CDR1 is SGHAT, CDR2 FQNNGV. This CDR3 has 11 amino acids. The CDR3 region is CASSFAGTQYF.

The chain is built from TRBV5-6 and TRBJ1-1. There are 15 residues in the CDR3. Germline V CDR1 and CDR2: SGHDT, YYEEEE. CDR3 sequence reads: CASSLAPAGKTEAFF.

This chain links TRBV11-2 with TRBJ1-1. The germline gives CDR1 SGHAT, CDR2 FQNNGV. The CDR3 consists of 15 residues. This chain's CDR3 is CASSLVGGQHKEAFF.

This sequence joins TRBV7-2 and TRBJ1-5; TCRdb calls TRBD1, which cannot be checked without DNA. CDR3 length: 16 residues. The germline CDR1 and CDR2 sequences are SGHTA and FQGNSA. This CDR3 reads CASSLASTGAWQPQHF.

The chain uses TRBV7-9 and TRBJ2-2. Germline CDR1 and CDR2: SEHNR and FQNEAQ (reference sequence). The CDR3 has 13 amino acids. This chain's CDR3 is CASSQTDTGELFF.

The V gene is TRBV20-1, the J gene TRBJ2-3. The CDR3 totals 12 residues. CDR1 DFQATT and CDR2 SNEGSKA come from the germline V gene (reference sequence). The CDR3 here is CSARSVGDTQYF.

The gene calls are TRBV15 and TRBJ1-1; absent DNA, TCRdb's TRBD1 call cannot be checked. There are 17 residues in the CDR3. Looked up from germline, CDR1 is LNHNV and CDR2 is YYDKDF (reference sequence). CDR3 loop: CATSRVGGRGRRTEAFF. Based on the CDR3 plus reference TRBV15 and TRBJ1-1, the full variable domain is DAMVIQNPRYQVTQFGKPVTLSCSQTLNHNVMYWYQQKSSQAPKLLFHYYDKDFNNEADTPDNFQSRRPNTSFCFLDIRSPGLGDTAMYLCATSRVGGRGRRTEAFFGQGTRLTVV.